The 6 T cell receptor beta chains listed next were all sequenced from one sample in a study of early T cells in non-severe SARS-CoV-2 infection. TCRdb reanalysed the 5' RACE reads using MiXCR and keeps one entry per CDR3 protein. This sample carries tens of thousands of distinct CDR3 sequences, under 11% of them seen once, and the ten largest clones take 4.5% to 5.5%. Sequences were obtained from whole blood. The receptors come from an adult who was a healthcare worker with PCR-confirmed SARS-CoV-2 infection or an uninfected control (not recorded which).

CDR3 region: CASSLSLGADGYTF. The DNA for the CDR3 is TGTGCCAGCAGTTTATCGTTGGGGGCCGATGGCTACACCTTC. The rearrangement uses TRBV27 and TRBJ1-2; a possible D gene is TRBD1 (6 bases). Trimming pared 0 bases from V and 6 bases from J, leaving 11 bases between. Germline CDR1 reads MNHEY; CDR2 reads SMNVEV (reference sequence). The CDR3 contains 14 residues.

This clonotype occurred many times. V and J are TRBV5-6 and TRBJ1-3; D uncertain. Germline assignment: CDR1 SGHDT and CDR2 YYEEEE. V lost 3 bases to trimming and J lost 0 bases, with 7 bases between them. The CDR3 is made up of 14 amino acids. CDR3 DNA sequence: TGTGCCAGCAGCTCTTGGAGCTCTGGAAACACCATATATTTT. Residues: CASSSWSSGNTIYF.

This clonotype was detected ten times or more. The chain is built from TRBV6-2 or TRBV6-3 and TRBJ2-2; 10 bases fit TRBD1. The CDR3 has 17 amino acids. V lost 3 bases and J lost 2; bases outside the gene matches: 6. Germline loops: CDR1 MNHEY, CDR2 SVGEGT. The CDR3 bases are TGTGCCAGCAGTTATCGCCGGGACAGGGGTAACACCGGGGAGCTGTTTTTT. Translating it yields CASSYRRDRGNTGELFF.

This clonotype was counted between two and nine times. The chain is built from TRBV7-8 and TRBJ2-4, with 9 bases fitting TRBD2. Germline values: CDR1 SGHVS, CDR2 FQNEAQ. CDR3 length: 16 amino acids. The ends lost 1 base at V and 4 bases at J; junction bases unmatched: 5. Written as DNA, the CDR3 is TGTGCCAGCAGCTTAGTCCCTAGCGGGGCAAAAAACATTCAGTACTTC. It is translated as CASSLVPSGAKNIQYF.

The genes are TRBV24-1 and TRBJ2-1, with 8 bases aligning to TRBD1. Germline loops: CDR1 KGHDR, CDR2 SFDVKD. The CDR3 totals 15 residues. Trimming removed 7 bases from V and 8 bases from J; junction bases left unmatched: 12. The CDR3 reads CATRQTGDSIDEQFF. Here the CDR3 DNA reads TGTGCCACCAGACAGACAGGGGACTCTATCGATGAGCAGTTCTTC.

This clonotype occurred many times. The rearrangement uses TRBV29-1 and TRBJ2-7; perhaps TRBD2 as D (5 bases). Trimming cost V 4 bases and J 0 bases, with 10 bases left between them. In germline, CDR1 is SQVTM, CDR2 ANQGSEA. The CDR3 extends over 13 amino acids. The chain's CDR3 is CSVGTPSSYEQYF. The CDR3, as DNA: TGCAGCGTTGGGACTCCGAGCTCCTACGAGCAGTACTTC.